This is a list of T cell receptor beta chains from one sample in a study of T cells after yellow fever vaccination. TCRdb re-derived calls from the 5' RACE reads in MiXCR, one entry per CDR3 protein. The sample holds around 320,000 distinct CDR3 sequences; over 8.5% are singletons and the top ten take 3% to 3.5%. Source: CD4+ T cells sorted from PBMCs, taken 45 days after the yellow fever booster vaccination. The receptors were gathered from a man aged 18 to 29 who received the YFV17D yellow fever vaccine. Both conserved end residues are trimmed from each CDR3.

CDR3 length	J gene	V gene	CDR3 protein
11	TRBJ1-2	TRBV28	ASSLEGFRGYT
12	TRBJ1-2	TRBV20-1	SARAPGGNYGYT
10	TRBJ2-3	TRBV24-1	ATSDPGVSQY
13	TRBJ2-3	TRBV9	ASSVGQGHTDTQY
13	TRBJ1-2	TRBV4-3	ASSQVLSDVYGYT
13	TRBJ2-7	TRBV6-2/TRBV6-3	ASSYSWGQAHEQY
11	TRBJ2-5	TRBV27	ASKVGLGETQY
14	TRBJ1-1	TRBV12-3/TRBV12-4	ASYDGTGDLNPEAF
10	TRBJ1-2	TRBV20-1	SARREGYGYT
13	TRBJ2-1	TRBV5-1	ASSVSTGSHNEQF
12	TRBJ2-4	TRBV6-6	ASGSGEHKNIQY
12	TRBJ1-1	TRBV12-3/TRBV12-4	ASSFLYLGTEAF
14	TRBJ1-5	TRBV5-4	ASSTGGTDSNQPQH
9	TRBJ2-3	TRBV6-2/TRBV6-3	ASSYTGAQY
12	TRBJ1-5	TRBV5-1	ASSLGESNQPQH
14	TRBJ2-1	TRBV7-9	ASSPGTARLYNEQF
11	TRBJ1-1	TRBV29-1	SVASGTNTEAF
13	TRBJ2-3	TRBV7-6	ASSTMATVRDTQY